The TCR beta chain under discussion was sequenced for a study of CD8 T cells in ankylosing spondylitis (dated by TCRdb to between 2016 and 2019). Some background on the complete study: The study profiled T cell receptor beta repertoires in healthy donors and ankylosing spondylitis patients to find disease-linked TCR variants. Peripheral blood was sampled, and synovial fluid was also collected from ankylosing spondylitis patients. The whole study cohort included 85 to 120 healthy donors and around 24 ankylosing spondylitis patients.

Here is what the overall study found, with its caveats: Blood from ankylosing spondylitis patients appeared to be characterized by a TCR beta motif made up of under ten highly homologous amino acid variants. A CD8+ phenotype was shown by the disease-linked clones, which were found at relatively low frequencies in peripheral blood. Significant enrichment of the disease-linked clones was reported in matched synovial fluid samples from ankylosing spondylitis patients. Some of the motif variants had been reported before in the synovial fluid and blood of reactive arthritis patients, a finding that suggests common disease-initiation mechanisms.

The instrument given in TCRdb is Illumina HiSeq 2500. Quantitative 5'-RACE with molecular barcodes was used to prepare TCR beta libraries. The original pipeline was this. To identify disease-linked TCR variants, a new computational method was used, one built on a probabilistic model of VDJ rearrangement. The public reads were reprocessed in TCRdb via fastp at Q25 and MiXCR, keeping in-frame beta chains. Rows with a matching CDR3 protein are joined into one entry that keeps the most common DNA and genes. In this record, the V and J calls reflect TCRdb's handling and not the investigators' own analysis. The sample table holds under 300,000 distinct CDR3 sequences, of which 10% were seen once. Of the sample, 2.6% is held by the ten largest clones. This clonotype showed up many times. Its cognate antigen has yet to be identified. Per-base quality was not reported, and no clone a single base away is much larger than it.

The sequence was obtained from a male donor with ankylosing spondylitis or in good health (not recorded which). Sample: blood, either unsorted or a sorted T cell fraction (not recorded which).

The CDR3 region reads CASSQAPNGQGVSYEQYF. At the DNA level, the sequence is TGCGCCAGCAGCCAAGCACCCAACGGACAGGGGGTATCCTACGAGCAGTACTTC. The rearranged segments are TRBV4-1 and TRBJ2-7, with 10 bases in between that match TRBD1. V ends up 1 base short and J 1 base short, with an unmatched junction base count of 10. CDR1 and CDR2 are drawn from the germline V gene: MGHRA, YSYEKL. CDR3 length: 18 amino acids, cysteine to phenylalanine. The CDR3 DNA has 54 bases and is translated from base 1.